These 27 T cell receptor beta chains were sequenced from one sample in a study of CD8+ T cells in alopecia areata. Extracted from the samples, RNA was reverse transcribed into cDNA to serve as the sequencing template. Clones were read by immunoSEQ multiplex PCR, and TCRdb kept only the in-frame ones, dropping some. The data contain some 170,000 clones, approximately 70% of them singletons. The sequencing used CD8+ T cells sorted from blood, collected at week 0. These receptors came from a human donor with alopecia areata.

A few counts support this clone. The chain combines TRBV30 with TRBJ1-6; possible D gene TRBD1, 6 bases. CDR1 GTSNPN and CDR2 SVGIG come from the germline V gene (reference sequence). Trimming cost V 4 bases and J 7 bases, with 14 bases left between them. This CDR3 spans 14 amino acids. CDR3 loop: CAWTSTGTNSPLHF. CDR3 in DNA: TGTGCCTGGACCTCGACAGGAACAAATTCACCCCTCCACTTT.

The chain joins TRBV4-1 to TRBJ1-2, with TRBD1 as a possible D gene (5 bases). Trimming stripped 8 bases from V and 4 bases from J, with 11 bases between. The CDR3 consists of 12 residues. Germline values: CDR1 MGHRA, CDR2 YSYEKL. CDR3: CASGGGVYGYTF. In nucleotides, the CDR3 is TGCGCCAGCGGGGGAGGCGTCTATGGCTACACCTTC.

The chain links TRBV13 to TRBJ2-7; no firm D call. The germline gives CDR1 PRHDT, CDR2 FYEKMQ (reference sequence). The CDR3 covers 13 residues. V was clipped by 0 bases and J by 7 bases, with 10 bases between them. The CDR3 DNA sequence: TGTGCCAGCAGCTTAGGGGGTCTTGGAGAGCAGTACTTC. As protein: CASSLGGLGEQYF.

The CDR3 region has the DNA TGTGCCAGCAGCGGCGGACGGGCTGGCTACACCTTC. Encoded protein: CASSGGRAGYTF. This chain uses TRBV5-6 with TRBJ1-2; D uncertain. Germline CDR1 reads SGHDT; CDR2 reads YYEEEE. CDR3 size: 12 residues. The V end was cut by 4 bases, the J end by 7 bases, with 11 bases between.

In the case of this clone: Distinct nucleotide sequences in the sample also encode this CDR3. Here the CDR3 reads CSARDYTEAFF. DNA for the CDR3: TGCAGTGCTAGAGATTATACTGAAGCTTTCTTT. The V gene is TRBV20-1, the J gene TRBJ1-1; D gene unclear. The germline V gene encodes CDR1 DFQATT and CDR2 SNEGSKA (reference sequence). Trimming left V 0 bases short and J 5 bases short, with 4 bases between. This CDR3 region has 11 residues.

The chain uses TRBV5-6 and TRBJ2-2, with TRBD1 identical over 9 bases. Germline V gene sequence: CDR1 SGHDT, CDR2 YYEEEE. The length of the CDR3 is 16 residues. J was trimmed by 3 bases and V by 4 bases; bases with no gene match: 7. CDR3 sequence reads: CASSPPGQGDTGELFF. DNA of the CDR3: TGTGCCAGCAGCCCGCCGGGACAGGGAGACACCGGGGAGCTGTTTTTT.

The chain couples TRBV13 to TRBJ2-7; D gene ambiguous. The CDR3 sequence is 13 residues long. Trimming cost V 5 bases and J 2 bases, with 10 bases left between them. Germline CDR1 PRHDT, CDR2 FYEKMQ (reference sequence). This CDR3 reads CASSPPRAYEQYF. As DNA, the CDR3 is TGTGCCAGCAGCCCACCCCGGGCCTACGAGCAGTACTTC.

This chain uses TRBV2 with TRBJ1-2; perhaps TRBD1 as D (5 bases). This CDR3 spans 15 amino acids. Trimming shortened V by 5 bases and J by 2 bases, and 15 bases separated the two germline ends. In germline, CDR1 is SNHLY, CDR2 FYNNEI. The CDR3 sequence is CASSQTVQGNYGYTF. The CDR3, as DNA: TGTGCCAGCAGTCAAACTGTTCAGGGAAACTATGGCTACACCTTC.

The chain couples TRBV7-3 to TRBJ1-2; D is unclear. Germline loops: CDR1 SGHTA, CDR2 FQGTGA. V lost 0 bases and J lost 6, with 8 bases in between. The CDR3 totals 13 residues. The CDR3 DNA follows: TGTGCCAGCAGCTTAACGGCCAGCGATGGCTACACCTTC. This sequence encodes CASSLTASDGYTF.

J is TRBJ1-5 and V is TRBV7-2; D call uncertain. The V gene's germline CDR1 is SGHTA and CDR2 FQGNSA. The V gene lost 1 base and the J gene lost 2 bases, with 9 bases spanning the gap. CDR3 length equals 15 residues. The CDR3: CASSLEGKGNQPQHF. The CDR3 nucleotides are TGTGCCAGCAGCTTAGAGGGAAAAGGCAATCAGCCCCAGCATTTT.

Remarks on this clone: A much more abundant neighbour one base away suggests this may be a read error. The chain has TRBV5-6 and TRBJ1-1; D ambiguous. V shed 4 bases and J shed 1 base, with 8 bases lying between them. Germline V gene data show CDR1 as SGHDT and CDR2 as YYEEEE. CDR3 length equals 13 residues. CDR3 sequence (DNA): TGTGCCAGCAGCCCTACAGAGAACACTGAAGCTTTCTTT. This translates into CASSPTENTEAFF.

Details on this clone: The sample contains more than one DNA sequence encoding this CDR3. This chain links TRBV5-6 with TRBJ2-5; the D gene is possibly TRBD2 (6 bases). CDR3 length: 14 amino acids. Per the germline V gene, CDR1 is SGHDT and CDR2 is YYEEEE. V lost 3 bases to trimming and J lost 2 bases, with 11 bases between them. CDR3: CASSWGTSQETQYF. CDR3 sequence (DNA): TGTGCCAGCAGCTGGGGGACTTCTCAAGAGACCCAGTACTTC.

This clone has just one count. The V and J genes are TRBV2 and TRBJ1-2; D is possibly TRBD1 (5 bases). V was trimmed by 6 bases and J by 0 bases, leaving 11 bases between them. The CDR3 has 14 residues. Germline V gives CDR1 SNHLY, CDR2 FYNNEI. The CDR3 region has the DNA TGTGCCAGCAGCTACCGGGACGCTAACTATGGCTACACCTTC. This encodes CASSYRDANYGYTF.

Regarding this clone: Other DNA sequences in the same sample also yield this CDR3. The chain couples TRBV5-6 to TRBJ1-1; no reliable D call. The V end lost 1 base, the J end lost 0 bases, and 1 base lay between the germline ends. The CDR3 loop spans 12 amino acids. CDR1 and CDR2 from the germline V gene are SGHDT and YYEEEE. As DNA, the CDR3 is TGTGCCAGCAGCTTGTTGAACACTGAAGCTTTCTTT. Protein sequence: CASSLLNTEAFF.

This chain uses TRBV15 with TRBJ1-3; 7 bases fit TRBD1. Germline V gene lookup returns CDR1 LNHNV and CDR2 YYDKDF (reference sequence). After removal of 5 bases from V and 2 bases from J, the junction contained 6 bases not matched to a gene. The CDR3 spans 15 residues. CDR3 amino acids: CATSDGTAPGNTIYF. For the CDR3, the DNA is TGTGCCACCAGCGACGGGACAGCTCCTGGAAACACCATATATTTT.

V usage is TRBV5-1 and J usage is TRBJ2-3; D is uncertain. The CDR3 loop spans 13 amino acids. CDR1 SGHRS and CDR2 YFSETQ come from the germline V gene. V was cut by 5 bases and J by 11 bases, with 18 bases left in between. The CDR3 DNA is TGCGCCAGCAGTCTTATGACCCCAGGATGGCAGTATTTT. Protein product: CASSLMTPGWQYF.

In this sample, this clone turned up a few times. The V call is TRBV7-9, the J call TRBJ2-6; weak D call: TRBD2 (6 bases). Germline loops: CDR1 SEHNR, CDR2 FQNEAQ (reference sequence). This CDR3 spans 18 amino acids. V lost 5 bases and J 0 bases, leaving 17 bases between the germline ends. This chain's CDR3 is CASSPPGTFPSGANVLTF. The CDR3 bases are TGTGCCAGCAGCCCTCCAGGGACTTTTCCCTCTGGGGCCAACGTCCTGACTTTC.

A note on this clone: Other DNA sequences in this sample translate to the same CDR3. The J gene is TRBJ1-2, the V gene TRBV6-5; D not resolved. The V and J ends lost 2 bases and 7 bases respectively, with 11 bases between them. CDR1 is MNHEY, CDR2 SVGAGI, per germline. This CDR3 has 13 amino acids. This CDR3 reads CASSYTGRPGYTF. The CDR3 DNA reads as TGTGCCAGCAGTTACACGGGGAGGCCTGGCTACACCTTC.

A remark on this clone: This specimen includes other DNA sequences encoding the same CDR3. The CDR3 here is CASSSTGGETQYF. CDR3 DNA sequence: TGTGCCAGCAGCTCCACCGGGGGAGAGACCCAGTACTTC. The V gene is TRBV27, the J gene TRBJ2-5; perhaps TRBD2 as D (6 bases). CDR3 size: 13 residues. Trimming shortened V by 6 bases and J by 4 bases, and 12 bases separated the two germline ends. Germline loops: CDR1 MNHEY, CDR2 SMNVEV (reference sequence).

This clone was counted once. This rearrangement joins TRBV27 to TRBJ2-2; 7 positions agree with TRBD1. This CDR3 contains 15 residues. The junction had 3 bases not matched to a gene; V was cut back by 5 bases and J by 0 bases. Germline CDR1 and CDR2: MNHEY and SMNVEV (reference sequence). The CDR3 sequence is CASSPGTANTGELFF. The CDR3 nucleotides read TGTGCCAGCAGTCCCGGGACAGCGAACACCGGGGAGCTGTTTTTT.

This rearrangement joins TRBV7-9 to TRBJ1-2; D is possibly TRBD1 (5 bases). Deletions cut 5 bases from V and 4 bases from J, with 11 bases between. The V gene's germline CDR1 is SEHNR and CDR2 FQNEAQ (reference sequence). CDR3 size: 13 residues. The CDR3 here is CASSTGLSYGYTF. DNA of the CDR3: TGTGCCAGCAGCACAGGACTGTCCTATGGCTACACCTTC.

The CDR3 bases are TGTGCCTGGAGTGTAGAGGGACAAACTTTCTATGGCTACACCTTC. Translated: CAWSVEGQTFYGYTF. The chain has TRBV30 and TRBJ1-2; D is possibly TRBD1 (6 bases). CDR3 size: 15 residues. CDR1 and CDR2 from the germline V gene are GTSNPN and SVGIG (reference sequence). V shed 0 bases and J shed 4 bases, with 15 bases lying between them.

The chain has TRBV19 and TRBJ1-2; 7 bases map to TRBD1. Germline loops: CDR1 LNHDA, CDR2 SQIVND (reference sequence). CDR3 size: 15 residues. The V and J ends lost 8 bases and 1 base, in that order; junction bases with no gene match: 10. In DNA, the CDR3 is TGTGCCAGTGATTATCGACAGGGAAATAACTATGGCTACACCTTC. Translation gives CASDYRQGNNYGYTF.

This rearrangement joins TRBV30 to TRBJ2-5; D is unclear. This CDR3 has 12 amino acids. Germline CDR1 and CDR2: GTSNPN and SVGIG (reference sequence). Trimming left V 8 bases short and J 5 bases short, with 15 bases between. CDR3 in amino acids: CAHRPSTETQYF. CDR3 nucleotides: TGTGCCCATCGACCCTCAACGGAGACCCAGTACTTC.

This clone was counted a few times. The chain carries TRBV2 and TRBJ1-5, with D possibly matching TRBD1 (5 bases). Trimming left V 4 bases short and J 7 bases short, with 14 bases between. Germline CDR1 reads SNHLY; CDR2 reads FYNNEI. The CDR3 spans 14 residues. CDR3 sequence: CASSVGEPDQPQHF. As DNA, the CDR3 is TGTGCCAGCAGTGTGGGGGAACCGGACCAGCCCCAGCATTTT.

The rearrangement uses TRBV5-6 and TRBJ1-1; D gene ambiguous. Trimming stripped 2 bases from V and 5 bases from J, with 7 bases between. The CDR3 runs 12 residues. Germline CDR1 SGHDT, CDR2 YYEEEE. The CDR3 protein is CASSFGVTEAFF. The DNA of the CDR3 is TGTGCCAGCAGCTTCGGAGTAACTGAAGCTTTCTTT.

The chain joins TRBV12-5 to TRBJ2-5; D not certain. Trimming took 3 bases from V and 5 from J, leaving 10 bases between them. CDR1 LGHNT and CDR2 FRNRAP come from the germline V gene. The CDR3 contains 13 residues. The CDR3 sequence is CASGFTYGETQYF. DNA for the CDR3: TGTGCTAGTGGTTTCACCTACGGGGAGACCCAGTACTTC.